This T cell receptor (beta chain) was retrieved from a study of T cells in Graves' hyperthyroidism and ophthalmopathy (dated by TCRdb to between 2018 and 2020). Context from the whole study: Peripheral blood samples were taken at the time of initial diagnosis, prior to any treatment. A discovery cohort of fewer than 110 patients, fewer than 50 with Graves' ophthalmopathy and fewer than 65 with stable Graves' hyperthyroidism, was used to find distinguishing TCR V-J signatures. Prospective prediction of ophthalmopathy was tested in an independent validation cohort consisting of about 19 hyperthyroidism patients and around 16 patients who later progressed to ophthalmopathy. The 100 discovery patients were randomly split 7:3 into training and test sets. The study also compared thyroid tissue and blood T-cell repertoires from more than five Graves' hyperthyroidism patients. Once sampling was done, hyperthyroidism patients were given methimazole at a starting dose of 30 mg daily, whereas ophthalmopathy patients were given high-dose intravenous methylprednisolone. According to the paper, TCR Vbeta CDR3 sequencing was carried out on some 130 peripheral blood samples, which came from over 40 ophthalmopathy, approximately 72 hyperthyroidism and approximately 17 progressor patients.

Overall study results and their limits: In validation, progression to ophthalmopathy was predicted by the model with roughly 69% sensitivity and roughly 76% specificity, a median of approximately 6.5 months before onset. No statistical method was used to fix the sample size in advance, and group allocation was not hidden from the investigators. In cross-validation, a model built on a 13 V-J signature told ophthalmopathy apart from stable hyperthyroidism with approximately 90% sensitivity and around 84% specificity, and in testing the same model reached 80%/75%. Most expanded thyroid clonotypes (frequency above 0.001) were also detected in blood, suggesting blood repertoires may reflect thyroid immune responses.

The TCR beta CDR3 regions were amplified from the RNA transcripts. A first-round RT-PCR of the TCR CDR3 used the HTBI primer set with the Qiagen OneStep RT-PCR kit. The libraries were constructed in a second round of multiplex PCR and then size-selected and purified. The libraries were sequenced on an Illumina HiSeq2000 using paired-end 100 bp reads. The study's own analysis went as follows. SOAPnuke was used to process the raw data, throwing out any read that contained adapters or uncalled bases, had a mean Phred below 15, or lacked an exact constant-primer or identifier match. COPE v1.2.5 was used to merge high-quality paired reads, and clonotypes were defined as unique nucleotide sequences. Clonotypes were aligned to IMGT TRBV, TRBD and TRBJ reference segments using MiTCR v1.1. The analysis included only V-J combinations with a frequency above 0.0001, which together covered more than 99% of the repertoires. The TCS score was defined as F50 (clonal expansion) divided by E x V (chaos), with BLOSUM62-based TCRdist calculated between CDR3 peptides within each V-J. Welch's t-statistics and random forest reduced roughly 540 V-J features to 13, which were used in a naive Bayes classifier (R e1071). Thyroid-blood repertoire similarity was quantified with the Morisita-Horn index. The public reads were run again by TCRdb, first through fastp at Q25 and then through MiXCR, and only productive beta chains were kept. Each record represents a unique CDR3 protein, reported with the most common genes and DNA among its rows. These V and J calls derive from TCRdb rather than the authors' analysis. The sample profile shows around 720,000 distinct CDR3 sequences; under 45% of them were found once. The ten biggest clones cover 31% of the sample.

Stable Graves' hyperthyroidism was defined as no progression to ophthalmopathy during 18 months of follow-up. Hyperthyroidism patients were newly diagnosed, with disease duration under 2 months, and aged 18 to 65 years. The study excluded patients with uncontrolled infections, other autoimmune diseases, pregnancy or lactation. Diagnoses relied on clinical symptoms, serum thyroxine and TRAb, thyroid ultrasound and orbital computed tomography. Ficoll-Paque density gradient centrifugation was used to isolate PBMCs from around 9.1 ml of fresh peripheral blood. Total RNA was extracted with Trizol reagent, and quality was checked on an Agilent 2100 Bioanalyzer. The germline V gene (reference sequence) supplies CDR1 LNHDA and CDR2 SQIVND. V and J are truncated by 6 bases and 2 bases respectively, leaving an intervening sequence of 22 bases. The CDR3 has 18 amino acids, counting the end cysteine and phenylalanine. Only CDR3 DNA is held: 54 bases, read in frame from base 1.

This clonotype was seen a handful of times. No antigen is known for it. Per-nucleotide qualities are absent, and no much larger clonotype sits a single base away. The receptor comes from a woman between 35 and 50 years old with Graves' hyperthyroidism. This chain is built from TRBV19 and TRBJ1-4; the best D guess is TRBD1, with 5 bases matching. Sequencing was done on a sample of blood. The CDR3 here reads CASSTRSSVGATNEKLFF. The sequenced DNA: TGTGCCAGTAGCACCCGGTCTTCCGTAGGGGCCACTAATGAAAAACTGTTTTTT. This CDR3, with the reference TRBV19 and TRBJ1-4 proteins standing in past its ends, gives the full variable domain DGGITQSPKYLFRKEGQNVTLSCEQNLNHDAMYWYRQDPGQGLRLIYYSQIVNDFQKGDIAEGYSVSREKKESFPLTVTSAQKNPTAFYLCASSTRSSVGATNEKLFFGSGTQLSVL.